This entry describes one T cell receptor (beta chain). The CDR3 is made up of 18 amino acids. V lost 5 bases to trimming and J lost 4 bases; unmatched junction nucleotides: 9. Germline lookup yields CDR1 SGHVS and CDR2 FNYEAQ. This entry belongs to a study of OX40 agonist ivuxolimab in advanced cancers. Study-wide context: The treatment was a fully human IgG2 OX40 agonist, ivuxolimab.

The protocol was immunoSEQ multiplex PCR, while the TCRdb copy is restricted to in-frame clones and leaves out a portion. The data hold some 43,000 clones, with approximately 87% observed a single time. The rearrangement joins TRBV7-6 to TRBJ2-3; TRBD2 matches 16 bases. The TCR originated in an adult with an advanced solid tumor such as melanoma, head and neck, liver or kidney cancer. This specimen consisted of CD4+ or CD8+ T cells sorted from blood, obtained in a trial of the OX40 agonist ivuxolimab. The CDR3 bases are TGTGCCAGCAGCCAGGGACTAGCGGGGGGGGCCAATTCAGATACGCAGTATTTT. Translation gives CASSQGLAGGANSDTQYF.